This entry is about one TCR beta chain. The antigen is unknown. Sorted-subset replicate PCRs used 150 to 200 ng of genomic DNA. This amount corresponded to 30,000 to 35,000 T cell genomes. Method: immunoSEQ multiplex PCR; TCRdb's copy keeps in-frame clones and lacks some. The sample carries about 2,100,000 clones, just over 90% recorded once. The sample comes from a study of shared clonotypes between healthy human individuals. Study-wide points: In several donors, around 5.5% of naive CD4 clonotypes appeared in common. Some clonotypes were shared by all four sorted-subset donors, while others were not shared. The non-shared ones had lower generation probabilities than the shared ones. What limited the represented genetic and exposure-history diversity was the small number of donors.

It was CD45RO-negative cells, positively selected for CCR7, that made up naive CD8 cells, with terminally differentiated effector memory CD45RA+ cells excluded. The sequenced sample was naive CD8+ T cells from PBMCs. The TCR comes from a man between 18 and 35 years old in good health. Some clones in this sample may be carry-over from other donors' samples.

DNA for the CDR3: TGTGCCAGTAGTAGGCCACCGGGACAGGGGGCAGACGGCTACACCTTC. Amino acids: CASSRPPGQGADGYTF. The rearrangement uses TRBV19 and TRBJ1-2; 12 bases are a match to TRBD1. From germline, CDR1 is LNHDA and CDR2 SQIVND (reference sequence). This CDR3 region has 16 residues. Losses at the gene ends were 4 bases for V and 8 bases for J; bases not matched to a gene: 11.